A single sample gave rise to the 27 T cell receptor beta chains below, sequenced in a study of shared clonotypes between healthy human individuals. Assay: immunoSEQ multiplex PCR; the TCRdb copy retains only in-frame clones and omits some. Of around 510,000 clones listed, about 80% are singletons. The sequenced sample consisted of PBMCs. Receptors originate from a woman in her 40s in good health. Some clones in this sample may be carry-over from other donors' samples.

The chain is built from TRBV29-1 and TRBJ1-4; 8 bases are a match to TRBD1. The CDR3 loop spans 15 amino acids. Unmatched junction bases numbered 10, after V lost 6 bases and J lost 4 bases. Germline lookup yields CDR1 SQVTM and CDR2 ANQGSEA. The CDR3 protein is CSVEGTGKNNEKLFF. CDR3 sequence (DNA): TGCAGCGTAGAGGGGACAGGCAAGAATAATGAAAAACTGTTTTTT. The whole variable domain, remainder taken from reference TRBV29-1 and TRBJ1-4, is SAVISQKPSRDICQRGTSLTIQCQVDSQVTMMFWYRQQPGQSLTLIATANQGSEATYESGFVIDKFPISRPNLTFSTLTVSNMSPEDSSIYLCSVEGTGKNNEKLFFGSGTQLSVL.

The rearrangement links TRBV5-1 to TRBJ1-2; 9 nucleotides line up with TRBD1. CDR1 and CDR2 from the germline V gene are SGHRS and YFSETQ. The CDR3 length is 15 residues. V shed 3 bases, J shed 4 bases, and the junction held 7 bases outside the gene matches. The CDR3 nucleotides are TGCGCCAGCAGCTCCGGGACAGGGCCTTTCTATGGCTACACCTTC. Encoded protein: CASSSGTGPFYGYTF.

This clone came up once. The chain links TRBV5-6 to TRBJ2-7; D is uncertain. The CDR3 runs 13 residues. Germline CDR1 SGHDT, CDR2 YYEEEE. Trimming left V 1 base short and J 6 bases short, with 11 bases between. CDR3 in amino acids: CASSLWLGREQYF. The CDR3 DNA reads TGTGCCAGCAGCTTGTGGCTGGGCCGCGAGCAGTACTTC. Full variable domain (rest looked up from reference TRBV5-6 and TRBJ2-7): DAGVTQSPTHLIKTRGQQVTLRCSPKSGHDTVSWYQQALGQGPQFIFQYYEEEERQRGNFPDRFSGHQFPNYSSELNVNALLLGDSALYLCASSLWLGREQYFGPGTRLTVT.

V usage is TRBV28 and J usage is TRBJ1-2; 7 bases map to TRBD1. Germline V lookup: CDR1 MDHEN, CDR2 SYDVKM. This CDR3 has 13 amino acids. Trimming cost V 8 bases and J 6 bases; bases outside gene matches: 9. CDR3 sequence reads: CASLGYGQDGYTF. For the CDR3, the DNA is TGTGCCAGCCTTGGGTACGGACAGGATGGCTACACCTTC.

The rearrangement links TRBV6-4 to TRBJ2-7, with 12 bases lining up with TRBD2. Per germline, CDR1 MRHNA and CDR2 SNTAGT. This CDR3 has 16 amino acids. The V and J ends lost 8 bases and 1 base, in that order; junction bases with no gene match: 9. The CDR3 here is CASRGETSGRSYEQYF. The CDR3 DNA is TGTGCCAGCCGGGGGGAGACTAGCGGGAGATCCTACGAGCAGTACTTC.

This clone appeared a single time. This may come from a read error, since a much larger clone is one base off. V gene TRBV7-8 combines with J gene TRBJ2-1; D is unresolved. The CDR3 has 11 amino acids. The V and J ends lost 5 bases and 2 bases respectively, with 1 base between them. CDR1 SGHVS and CDR2 FQNEAQ come from the germline V gene. CDR3 amino acids: CASSPYNEQFF. The CDR3 DNA reads TGTGCCAGCAGCCCCTACAATGAGCAGTTCTTC.

The table lists this clone with a few counts. The chain links TRBV15 to TRBJ2-7, with a weak D call TRBD1 (8 bases). V was clipped by 3 bases and J by 6 bases, with 24 bases between them. The CDR3 contains 17 residues. The germline V gene encodes CDR1 LNHNV and CDR2 YYDKDF (reference sequence). The CDR3 DNA is TGTGCCACCAGCAGGGGGGGGACAGGAGCTAAATCAGGCGAGCAGTACTTC. Its translation is CATSRGGTGAKSGEQYF. The variable domain in full, with the rest retrieved from reference TRBV15 and TRBJ2-7, is DAMVIQNPRYQVTQFGKPVTLSCSQTLNHNVMYWYQQKSSQAPKLLFHYYDKDFNNEADTPDNFQSRRPNTSFCFLDIRSPGLGDTAMYLCATSRGGTGAKSGEQYFGPGTRLTVT.

The chain employs TRBV5-1 and TRBJ2-3, with TRBD2 identical over 11 bases. The V gene's germline CDR1 is SGHRS and CDR2 YFSETQ. V lost 7 bases and J lost 5; bases outside the gene matches: 3. This CDR3 is built from 13 residues. CDR3 protein: CASRLAGGDTQYF. CDR3 coding DNA: TGCGCCAGCCGGCTAGCGGGAGGAGATACGCAGTATTTT. Supplemented by reference TRBV5-1 and TRBJ2-3, the full variable domain reads KAGVTQTPRYLIKTRGQQVTLSCSPISGHRSVSWYQQTPGQGLQFLFEYFSETQRNKGNFPGRFSGRQFSNSRSEMNVSTLELGDSALYLCASRLAGGDTQYFGPGTRLTVL.

The chain uses TRBV19 and TRBJ2-1; tentatively, D is TRBD1 (6 bases). Per the germline V gene, CDR1 is LNHDA and CDR2 is SQIVND (reference sequence). This CDR3 contains 12 residues. Trimming pared 6 bases from V and 7 bases from J, leaving 10 bases between. The CDR3 region is CASSKRGNEQFF. In nucleotides, the CDR3 is TGTGCCAGTAGCAAGAGGGGGAATGAGCAGTTCTTC.

J is TRBJ2-7 and V is TRBV27; 9 bases are a match to TRBD2. V was clipped by 6 bases and J by 3 bases; unmatched bases: 21. CDR3 length: 19 amino acids. Germline lookup yields CDR1 MNHEY and CDR2 SMNVEV (reference sequence). The DNA for the CDR3 is TGTGCCAGCAGGGGATTGCGACTAGCGGCAACCCAAACTATCTACGAGCAGTACTTC. Protein product: CASRGLRLAATQTIYEQYF.

This chain links TRBV10-1 with TRBJ2-2; D remains unclear. Looked up from germline, CDR1 is WNHNN and CDR2 is SYGVQD (reference sequence). The CDR3 totals 15 residues. V was clipped by 4 bases and J by 1 base, with 10 bases between them. CDR3 DNA sequence: TGCGCCAGCAGTGTACCCAAAAAGAACACCGGGGAGCTGTTTTTT. Translating gives CASSVPKKNTGELFF.

The chain employs TRBV4-2 and TRBJ1-1, with D tentatively TRBD1 (5 bases). The CDR3 spans 13 residues. V lost 4 bases, J lost 5 bases, and 11 bases lay in between. Germline V gene sequence: CDR1 LGHNA, CDR2 YNFKEQ. DNA of the CDR3: TGTGCCAGCAGCCGGGACCCCGGAACTGAAGCTTTCTTT. Translated: CASSRDPGTEAFF.

The chain has TRBV6-6 and TRBJ2-7; the match to TRBD1 covers 10 bases. Germline V lookup: CDR1 MNHNY, CDR2 SVGAGI (reference sequence). This CDR3 has 15 amino acids. Germline trimming cut 6 bases from V and 2 bases from J; bases unmatched to any gene: 7. The CDR3 nucleotides read TGTGCCAGCAGCGCCCCGGGACAGGGGACCTACGAGCAGTACTTC. Its protein product is CASSAPGQGTYEQYF.

V is TRBV25-1 and J is TRBJ2-3; D gene unclear. Germline CDR1 MGHDK, CDR2 SYGVNS. The CDR3 has 15 amino acids. Trimming took 6 bases from V and 1 from J, leaving 14 bases between them. In nucleotides, the CDR3 is TGTGCCAGCAGGGCAGATGTTGGCGGCACAGATACGCAGTATTTT. Its protein product is CASRADVGGTDTQYF.

V is TRBV7-2 and J is TRBJ2-5, with 9 bases that match TRBD2. The CDR3 extends over 16 amino acids. The J segment lost 5 bases and the V segment lost 1 base, leaving 8 bases of the junction unmatched. Germline CDR1 and CDR2: SGHTA and FQGNSA. The CDR3 DNA sequence: TGTGCCAGCAGCTTAGAAGCGGGAGGCCGATGGGAGACCCAGTACTTC. It translates to CASSLEAGGRWETQYF.

The chain carries TRBV25-1 and TRBJ2-5; 9 nucleotides line up with TRBD2. The DNA end favors TRBJ2-7, so the J call may be wrong. The CDR3 sequence is 15 residues long. From germline, CDR1 is MGHDK and CDR2 SYGVNS. CDR3 nucleotides: TGTGCCAGCAGTGGAAATAGCGGGAGCGGCTACGAGCAGTACTTC. It yields the protein CASSGNSGSGYEQYF.

The J gene is TRBJ2-7, the V gene TRBV13; no definite D call. Per the germline V gene, CDR1 is PRHDT and CDR2 is FYEKMQ (reference sequence). V lost 4 bases and J 0 bases, leaving 16 bases between the germline ends. This CDR3 has 16 amino acids. The CDR3 DNA is TGTGCCAGCAGCTCCCAAACACGGATTAGCTCCTACGAGCAGTACTTC. Residues: CASSSQTRISSYEQYF.

On this clone: With only one base between it and a far larger clone, this is likely a read error. The gene calls are TRBV13 and TRBJ2-3, with D perhaps matching TRBD2 (5 bases). CDR3 length: 15 amino acids. Germline V gene sequence: CDR1 PRHDT, CDR2 FYEKMQ (reference sequence). Here the CDR3 reads CAGSPSLGPTDTQYF. The CDR3 nucleotides read TGTGCCGGCAGCCCTTCACTAGGTCCCACAGATACGCAGTATTTT.

This clone was counted only a few times. This rearrangement joins TRBV29-1 to TRBJ1-4, with a tentative D call TRBD1 (6 bases). The CDR3 is made up of 15 amino acids. With 5 bases removed from V and 6 bases from J, the gap between germline ends came to 19 bases. The V gene's germline CDR1 is SQVTM and CDR2 ANQGSEA. CDR3 protein: CSVYDTGQLDEKLFF. CDR3 sequence (DNA): TGCAGCGTTTACGACACAGGACAGTTGGATGAAAAACTGTTTTTT.

This sequence joins TRBV9 and TRBJ2-2; a weak D match, TRBD2 (5 bases). The CDR3 loop spans 13 amino acids. In germline, CDR1 is SGDLS, CDR2 YYNGEE. The V end lost 0 bases, the J end lost 5 bases, and 5 bases lay between the germline ends. The CDR3 sequence: CASSVGRTGELFF. In DNA form, the CDR3 reads TGTGCCAGCAGCGTAGGGAGGACCGGGGAGCTGTTTTTT.

This rearrangement joins TRBV19 to TRBJ2-5; 12 nucleotides agree with TRBD2. The CDR3 is 14 residues long. With 5 bases clipped from V and 4 bases from J, the junction kept 2 bases outside the gene matches. The germline V gene has CDR1 LNHDA and CDR2 SQIVND (reference sequence). CDR3 DNA sequence: TGTGCCAGTAGTGTGACTAGCGGGAGAGAGACCCAGTACTTC. Amino acid sequence: CASSVTSGRETQYF.

The rearrangement uses TRBV18 and TRBJ1-1; 8 positions match TRBD1. Looked up from germline, CDR1 is KGHSH and CDR2 is LQKENI. After removal of 3 bases from V and 1 base from J, the junction contained 7 bases not matched to a gene. The length of the CDR3 is 16 residues. The CDR3 sequence is CASSPLTGATNTEAFF. Here the CDR3 DNA reads TGTGCCAGCTCACCGTTGACAGGGGCCACGAACACTGAAGCTTTCTTT.

This chain links TRBV7-2 with TRBJ1-1; D not certain. CDR3 length equals 13 residues. The germline V and J ends were trimmed by 4 bases and 9 bases, with 15 bases remaining between them. The germline V gene encodes CDR1 SGHTA and CDR2 FQGNSA. The CDR3 sequence is CASSWRTDGQAFF. CDR3 bases: TGTGCCAGCAGCTGGAGAACCGACGGGCAAGCTTTCTTT.

The chain recombines TRBV5-1 with TRBJ2-7; D is undetermined. The CDR3 totals 13 residues. Trimming took 3 bases from V and 4 from J, leaving 11 bases between them. CDR1 is SGHRS and CDR2 is YFSETQ in the germline V gene. The CDR3: CASSSQSSYEQYF. In nucleotides, the CDR3 is TGCGCCAGCAGCTCACAGTCATCTTACGAGCAGTACTTC.

The J gene is TRBJ1-1, the V gene TRBV2; 7 bases are shared with TRBD1. Germline-derived CDR1 and CDR2 are SNHLY and FYNNEI. J lost 6 bases, V lost 6 bases, and 10 bases had no gene match. The CDR3 contains 14 residues. CDR3 sequence reads: CASSRQGIGAEAFF. As DNA, the CDR3 is TGTGCCAGCAGCCGACAGGGTATAGGCGCTGAAGCTTTCTTT.

Note on this clone: A read error likely explains this, since a far larger clone differs by one base. The genes are TRBV30 and TRBJ1-2, with D unclear. The CDR3 loop spans 12 amino acids. Germline CDR1 and CDR2: GTSNPN and SVGIG (reference sequence). The CDR3 spells CAYQDGNYGYTF. The CDR3 coding sequence is TGTGCGTACCAGGACGGTAACTATGGCTACACCTTC.

This clone was detected only a few times. The chain employs TRBV4-1 and TRBJ2-6, with D unresolved. The CDR3 has 18 amino acids. Germline V gene data show CDR1 as MGHRA and CDR2 as YSYEKL. V was trimmed by 0 bases and J by 1 base, leaving 13 bases between them. CDR3 loop: CASSQEVRFGSGANVLTF. The CDR3 DNA sequence: TGCGCCAGCAGCCAAGAAGTCAGGTTCGGGTCTGGGGCCAACGTCCTGACTTTC.